This TCR beta chain was profiled in a study of cytomegalovirus exposure and HLA in healthy donors. PCR involved 60 Vbeta and 13 Jbeta primers. Authors' processing steps: In a later analysis, 70 million to 80 million unique TCR beta chains included roughly 11 million shared by two or more donors. The assay was immunoSEQ multiplex PCR, and TCRdb's table has in-frame clones only and misses some. For V, J and clone size, that table is used; D and trimming come from the DNA. Of some 100,000 clones listed, 79% are singletons. CDR1 and CDR2 (germline): LNHNV, YYDKDF (reference sequence). Trimming took off 5 bases at V and 5 bases at J, with 14 bases between the two ends. The CDR3 spans 14 residues.

The clonotype originates from a male donor in good health and CMV-seropositive. Sequencing input: PBMCs. The rearrangement uses TRBV15 and TRBJ2-3, with D perhaps matching TRBD2 (6 bases). Here the CDR3 reads CATSPTGGKDTQYF. CDR3 sequence (DNA): TGTGCCACCAGCCCAACCGGGGGTAAAGATACGCAGTATTTT. Combining the CDR3 with reference TRBV15 and TRBJ2-3 gives the whole variable domain DAMVIQNPRYQVTQFGKPVTLSCSQTLNHNVMYWYQQKSSQAPKLLFHYYDKDFNNEADTPDNFQSRRPNTSFCFLDIRSPGLGDTAMYLCATSPTGGKDTQYFGPGTRLTVL.